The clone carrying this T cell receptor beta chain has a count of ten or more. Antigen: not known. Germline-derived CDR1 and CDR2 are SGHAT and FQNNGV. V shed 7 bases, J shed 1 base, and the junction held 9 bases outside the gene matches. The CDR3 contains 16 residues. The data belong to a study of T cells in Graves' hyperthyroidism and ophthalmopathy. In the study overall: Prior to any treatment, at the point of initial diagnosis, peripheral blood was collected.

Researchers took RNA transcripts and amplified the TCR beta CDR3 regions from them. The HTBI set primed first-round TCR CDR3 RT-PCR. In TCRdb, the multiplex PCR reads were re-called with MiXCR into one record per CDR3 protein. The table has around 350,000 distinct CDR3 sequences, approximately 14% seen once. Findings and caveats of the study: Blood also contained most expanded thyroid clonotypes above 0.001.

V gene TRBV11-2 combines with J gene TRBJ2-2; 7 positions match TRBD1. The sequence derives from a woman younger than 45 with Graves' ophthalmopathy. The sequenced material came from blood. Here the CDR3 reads CASTLQGPWNTGELFF. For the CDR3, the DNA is TGTGCCAGCACCCTACAGGGGCCGTGGAACACCGGGGAGCTGTTTTTT.